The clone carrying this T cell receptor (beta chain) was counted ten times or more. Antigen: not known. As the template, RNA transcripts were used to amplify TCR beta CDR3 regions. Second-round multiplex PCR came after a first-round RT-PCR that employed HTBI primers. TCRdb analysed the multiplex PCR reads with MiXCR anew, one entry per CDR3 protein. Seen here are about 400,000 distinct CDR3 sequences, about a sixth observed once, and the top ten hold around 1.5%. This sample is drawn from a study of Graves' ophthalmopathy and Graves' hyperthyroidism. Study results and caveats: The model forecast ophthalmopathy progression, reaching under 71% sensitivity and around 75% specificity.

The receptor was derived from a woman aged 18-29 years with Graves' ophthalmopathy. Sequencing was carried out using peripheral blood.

The DNA of the CDR3 is TGTGCCAGCAGCTTGGTGGGTATTTATTACGAGCAGTACTTC. Its translation is CASSLVGIYYEQYF. This chain connects TRBV5-5 to TRBJ2-7; D gene uncertain. The CDR3 covers 14 residues. V was shortened by 0 bases and J by 4 bases, with 11 bases between the two germline ends. CDR1 and CDR2 from the germline V gene are SGHKS and YYEKEE (reference sequence).